The source of this T cell receptor (beta chain) is a study of blood T cell repertoires in COVID-19. TCRdb keeps only in-frame clones here, not all; method: immunoSEQ multiplex PCR. The sample consists of around 70,000 clones, about 82% of them appearing once. V shed 4 bases, J shed 1 base, and the junction held 6 bases outside the gene matches. The germline CDR1 and CDR2 sequences are SGHTS and YDEGEE. The CDR3 runs 16 residues. In this sample, this clone turned up once. The chain is built from TRBV5-8 and TRBJ1-1, with 11 bases that match TRBD1. This sequence was found in a woman older than 75 with active or convalescent COVID-19. The sample taken for sequencing was peripheral blood. The CDR3 reads CASSPKDRGQNTEAFF. In nucleotides, the CDR3 is TGTGCCAGCAGCCCGAAGGACAGGGGGCAGAACACTGAAGCTTTCTTT.